This T cell receptor beta chain was retrieved from a study of T cells in Graves' hyperthyroidism and ophthalmopathy. Study-wide results and caveats: A median about 7 months before onset, the model predicted ophthalmopathy.

The CDR3 has 14 residues. V lost 4 bases and J lost 5, with 14 bases in between. Per the germline V gene, CDR1 is SGHAT and CDR2 is FQNNGV. Template material for amplifying TCR beta CDR3 regions consisted of RNA transcripts. HTBI primers were employed in a first-round RT-PCR of the TCR CDR3. MiXCR was run by TCRdb on the multiplex PCR reads, yielding one entry per CDR3 protein. Here the sample spans a few hundred thousand distinct CDR3 sequences, roughly 13% being singletons. This clonotype has a handful of counts. No antigen is known for it. The chain employs TRBV11-2 and TRBJ1-1; no clear D. The TCR originated in a woman between 18 and 30 years old with Graves' hyperthyroidism. Material for sequencing was blood. CDR3 region: CASSSKAWRTEAFF. The CDR3 DNA follows: TGTGCCAGCAGCTCCAAGGCCTGGAGGACTGAAGCTTTCTTT.